The rows below give T cell receptor beta chains drawn from one sample of a study of blood T cells in healthy people across ages. A single record per CDR3 protein comes from TCRdb applying MiXCR to the 5' RACE reads. The table includes fewer than 2,000,000 distinct CDR3 sequences, more than 35% detected once. The specimen was blood. The receptors derive from a human donor in good health. Both conserved end residues are part of each CDR3. Fields, in order: D gene, clone size, J gene, V gene, CDR3 DNA, CDR3 protein. The D gene is left open where the match is weak. The size field is filled for only some rows; it gives once, few, many or a size class.

D gene: TRBD1; clone size: .; J gene: TRBJ1-2; V gene: TRBV29-1; CDR3 DNA: TGCAGCGTTAAATGGTGGGAAACAGGGGGCTATGGCTACACCTTC; CDR3 protein: CSVKWWETGGYGYTF
D gene: .; clone size: .; J gene: TRBJ2-7; V gene: TRBV3-1; CDR3 DNA: TGTGCCAGCAGCCATACGGTCACGGGTGAGCAGTACTTC; CDR3 protein: CASSHTVTGEQYF
D gene: .; clone size: many; J gene: TRBJ2-4; V gene: TRBV3-1; CDR3 DNA: TGTGCCAGCAGCCAAATCGGCAGGGCAGACATTCAGTACTTC; CDR3 protein: CASSQIGRADIQYF
D gene: .; clone size: .; J gene: TRBJ2-1; V gene: TRBV18; CDR3 DNA: TGTGCCAACTCACCACAGACCGGGACTGGGGGCTACAATGAGCAGTTCTTC; CDR3 protein: CANSPQTGTGGYNEQFF
D gene: TRBD1; clone size: .; J gene: TRBJ2-7; V gene: TRBV5-6; CDR3 DNA: TGTGCCAGCAGCTTCGCTCCCGGGACAGGGATCTACGAGCAGTACTTC; CDR3 protein: CASSFAPGTGIYEQYF
D gene: .; clone size: few; J gene: TRBJ2-7; V gene: TRBV6-5; CDR3 DNA: TGTGCCAGCAGTTACTCAAGAGAGGTCTACGAGCAGTACTTC; CDR3 protein: CASSYSREVYEQYF
D gene: .; clone size: .; J gene: TRBJ1-5; V gene: TRBV10-3; CDR3 DNA: TGTGCCATCAGCGACAGTGGTGGAAATCAGCCCCAGCATTTT; CDR3 protein: CAISDSGGNQPQHF
D gene: .; clone size: .; J gene: TRBJ2-2; V gene: TRBV11-2; CDR3 DNA: TGTGCCAGCAGCTTAGGGGCCGTCGGGGAGCTGTTTTTT; CDR3 protein: CASSLGAVGELFF
D gene: .; clone size: .; J gene: TRBJ2-5; V gene: TRBV4-2; CDR3 DNA: TGTGCCAGCAGCCGAGGATTCGATGGGGAGACCCAGTACTTC; CDR3 protein: CASSRGFDGETQYF
D gene: .; clone size: few; J gene: TRBJ1-6; V gene: TRBV7-3; CDR3 DNA: TGTGCCAGCAGCTCCAATATCATTAGCTTATCACCCCTCCACTTT; CDR3 protein: CASSSNIISLSPLHF
D gene: .; clone size: .; J gene: TRBJ1-5; V gene: TRBV7-2; CDR3 DNA: TGTGCCAGCGGACTTTCTAGGGTGAACCAGCCCCAGCATTTT; CDR3 protein: CASGLSRVNQPQHF
D gene: .; clone size: .; J gene: TRBJ1-2; V gene: TRBV29-1; CDR3 DNA: TGCAGCGTTGGGCAGGGAGAAAACTATGGCTACACCTTC; CDR3 protein: CSVGQGENYGYTF
D gene: TRBD1; clone size: .; J gene: TRBJ2-7; V gene: TRBV4-1; CDR3 DNA: TGCGCCAGCAGCCCGGACAGGAGAACCTACGAGCAGTACTTC; CDR3 protein: CASSPDRRTYEQYF
D gene: .; clone size: .; J gene: TRBJ2-1; V gene: TRBV6-5; CDR3 DNA: TGTGCCAGCAGTTCATGGGATAAGAATGAGCAGTTCTTC; CDR3 protein: CASSSWDKNEQFF
D gene: TRBD2; clone size: .; J gene: TRBJ2-7; V gene: TRBV12-3/TRBV12-4; CDR3 DNA: TGTGCCAGCACCACTATCCTCCCCAGCGGGGGAGACAATGAGCAGTACTTC; CDR3 protein: CASTTILPSGGDNEQYF
D gene: .; clone size: .; J gene: TRBJ1-2; V gene: TRBV20-1; CDR3 DNA: TGCAGTGCTAGAGATGTCCGGAGGGGCGTCTCCTATGGCTACACCTTC; CDR3 protein: CSARDVRRGVSYGYTF
D gene: .; clone size: .; J gene: TRBJ1-2; V gene: TRBV20-1; CDR3 DNA: TGCAGTGCTAGTGAGGGGTTCAGCTGTGGCTACACCTTC; CDR3 protein: CSASEGFSCGYTF
D gene: .; clone size: .; J gene: TRBJ1-1; V gene: TRBV7-9; CDR3 DNA: TGTGCCAGCAGCTCTTGGACAGAGGCGAACACTGAAGCTTTCTTT; CDR3 protein: CASSSWTEANTEAFF
D gene: .; clone size: .; J gene: TRBJ2-1; V gene: TRBV24-1; CDR3 DNA: TGTGCCACCAGTGATCACCGGGACGGTAACAATGAGCAGTTCTTC; CDR3 protein: CATSDHRDGNNEQFF
D gene: TRBD2; clone size: .; J gene: TRBJ2-1; V gene: TRBV3-1; CDR3 DNA: TGTGCCAGCAGCCAAGATGCCCGCGGGGGGGCAAGTGAGCAGTTCTTC; CDR3 protein: CASSQDARGGASEQFF
D gene: .; clone size: many; J gene: TRBJ1-2; V gene: TRBV29-1; CDR3 DNA: TGCAGCGTTGAACCAACAGGGCCCTATGGCTACACCTTC; CDR3 protein: CSVEPTGPYGYTF
D gene: .; clone size: .; J gene: TRBJ2-6; V gene: TRBV7-9; CDR3 DNA: TGTGCCAGCGCCCCTGGGGCCAACGTCCTGACTTTC; CDR3 protein: CASAPGANVLTF
D gene: TRBD1; clone size: .; J gene: TRBJ1-4; V gene: TRBV20-1; CDR3 DNA: TGCAGTGCTAGAACCGACAGGGCGAAACTGTTTTTT; CDR3 protein: CSARTDRAKLFF
D gene: .; clone size: few; J gene: TRBJ2-3; V gene: TRBV20-1; CDR3 DNA: TGCAGTGCCAAACAACCGTCCGGGGCCACCGATACGCAGTATTTT; CDR3 protein: CSAKQPSGATDTQYF
D gene: .; clone size: .; J gene: TRBJ2-7; V gene: TRBV3-1; CDR3 DNA: TGTGCCAGCAGCCTCCTTAATACCTACGAGCAGTACTTC; CDR3 protein: CASSLLNTYEQYF
D gene: .; clone size: .; J gene: TRBJ1-2; V gene: TRBV29-1; CDR3 DNA: TGCAGCGGCGAACCGGTCGGACACCCCTATGGCTACACCTTC; CDR3 protein: CSGEPVGHPYGYTF
D gene: TRBD1; clone size: .; J gene: TRBJ1-5; V gene: TRBV20-1; CDR3 DNA: TGCAGTGCTGCACCTCCTGGGACTGGGACAGGGAATCAGCCCCAGCATTTT; CDR3 protein: CSAAPPGTGTGNQPQHF
D gene: .; clone size: .; J gene: TRBJ2-1; V gene: TRBV13; CDR3 DNA: TGTGCCAGCAGCTTTTGGTCAAATGAGCAGTTCTTC; CDR3 protein: CASSFWSNEQFF
D gene: TRBD1; clone size: few; J gene: TRBJ1-2; V gene: TRBV5-6; CDR3 DNA: TGTGCCAGCAGCTCAATGGGACAGGGGACCTATGGCTACACCTTC; CDR3 protein: CASSSMGQGTYGYTF
D gene: TRBD2; clone size: .; J gene: TRBJ2-7; V gene: TRBV7-2; CDR3 DNA: TGTGCCAGCAGCGCCTTTGGTAGCGGGACATCTGACGAGCAGTACTTC; CDR3 protein: CASSAFGSGTSDEQYF
D gene: .; clone size: .; J gene: TRBJ1-2; V gene: TRBV25-1; CDR3 DNA: TGTGCCAGCAGTGATGGGCTTCTATCGGGCTACACCTTC; CDR3 protein: CASSDGLLSGYTF
D gene: .; clone size: few; J gene: TRBJ2-1; V gene: TRBV24-1; CDR3 DNA: TGTGCCACCAGTGATTCTAGGTCCAAGGAGACGAATGAGCAGTTCTTC; CDR3 protein: CATSDSRSKETNEQFF
D gene: .; clone size: few; J gene: TRBJ1-4; V gene: TRBV15; CDR3 DNA: TGTGCCACCAGCAGCAGGACAGTCACTAATGAAAAACTGTTTTTT; CDR3 protein: CATSSRTVTNEKLFF
D gene: .; clone size: few; J gene: TRBJ2-1; V gene: TRBV5-1; CDR3 DNA: TGCGCCAGCAGCTTGGCCGATGGCAGCCACTACAATGAGCAGTTCTTC; CDR3 protein: CASSLADGSHYNEQFF
D gene: TRBD1; clone size: .; J gene: TRBJ1-2; V gene: TRBV4-3; CDR3 DNA: TGCGCCAGCAGCCTCGGGACAGGGTGGCGGGACTATGGCTACACCTTC; CDR3 protein: CASSLGTGWRDYGYTF
D gene: TRBD1; clone size: .; J gene: TRBJ2-3; V gene: TRBV5-1; CDR3 DNA: TGCGCCAGCAGCTTGACCCTAGGGGGGACAGGGGAGATTCCAGATACGCAGTATTTT; CDR3 protein: CASSLTLGGTGEIPDTQYF
D gene: .; clone size: .; J gene: TRBJ2-3; V gene: TRBV4-2; CDR3 DNA: TGTGCCAGCAGCCCGAAAACAGGGACGAGGATGGGAGATACGCAGTATTTT; CDR3 protein: CASSPKTGTRMGDTQYF
D gene: .; clone size: .; J gene: TRBJ1-5; V gene: TRBV6-6; CDR3 DNA: TGTGCCAGCAGTTACCTTCCGGGGGGTTCTGACAATCAGCCCCAGCATTTT; CDR3 protein: CASSYLPGGSDNQPQHF
D gene: .; clone size: .; J gene: TRBJ1-2; V gene: TRBV2; CDR3 DNA: TGTGCCAGCAGTGATGGCGGGAGGTTTCGGTATGGCTACACCTTC; CDR3 protein: CASSDGGRFRYGYTF
D gene: TRBD2; clone size: .; J gene: TRBJ2-1; V gene: TRBV29-1; CDR3 DNA: TGCAGCGACCAACCAGCGGGGGGGCATCGTGAGCAGTTCTTC; CDR3 protein: CSDQPAGGHREQFF
D gene: .; clone size: .; J gene: TRBJ2-1; V gene: TRBV5-1; CDR3 DNA: TGCGCCAGCAGTGAAGGGACTGAGCAGTTCTTC; CDR3 protein: CASSEGTEQFF
D gene: TRBD1; clone size: few; J gene: TRBJ1-5; V gene: TRBV12-3/TRBV12-4; CDR3 DNA: TGTGCCAGCAGCTTTACAGGGGGCCATCAGCCCCAGCATTTT; CDR3 protein: CASSFTGGHQPQHF
D gene: TRBD1; clone size: .; J gene: TRBJ2-7; V gene: TRBV5-4; CDR3 DNA: TGTGCCAGCAGCCCACAGACAGGGGAAGGCTACGAGCAGTACTTC; CDR3 protein: CASSPQTGEGYEQYF
D gene: .; clone size: once; J gene: TRBJ1-2; V gene: TRBV3-1; CDR3 DNA: TGTGCCAGCAGCCATGACGGGGGGCAGGCAGCTAACTATGGTTACACCTTC; CDR3 protein: CASSHDGGQAANYGYTF
D gene: TRBD2; clone size: many; J gene: TRBJ2-7; V gene: TRBV20-1; CDR3 DNA: TGCAGTGCTAGAGTGGTCAGCGGGGGGGCTGAGAACTACGAGCAGTACTTC; CDR3 protein: CSARVVSGGAENYEQYF
D gene: .; clone size: many; J gene: TRBJ2-1; V gene: TRBV12-3/TRBV12-4; CDR3 DNA: TGTGCCAGCAGTTTGACCAGGACCTACAATGAGCAGTTCTTC; CDR3 protein: CASSLTRTYNEQFF
D gene: .; clone size: .; J gene: TRBJ1-2; V gene: TRBV2; CDR3 DNA: TGTGCCAGCAGTGCATTTTTAGGAGGGTCGGGCGGCTACACCTTC; CDR3 protein: CASSAFLGGSGGYTF
D gene: .; clone size: .; J gene: TRBJ2-7; V gene: TRBV6-6; CDR3 DNA: TGTGCCACGGGACAAAACTACGAGCAGTACTTC; CDR3 protein: CATGQNYEQYF
D gene: .; clone size: .; J gene: TRBJ1-2; V gene: TRBV29-1; CDR3 DNA: TGCAGCGTTGAAGTGGGACGGCGGTATGGCTACACCTTC; CDR3 protein: CSVEVGRRYGYTF
D gene: .; clone size: .; J gene: TRBJ1-2; V gene: TRBV20-1; CDR3 DNA: TGCAGTGGTAAAGAGGCGGATAACTATGGCTACACCTTC; CDR3 protein: CSGKEADNYGYTF
D gene: .; clone size: .; J gene: TRBJ1-1; V gene: TRBV28; CDR3 DNA: TGTGCCAGCAGTTTTGCCCGATATGAAGCTTTCTTT; CDR3 protein: CASSFARYEAFF
D gene: .; clone size: few; J gene: TRBJ2-3; V gene: TRBV7-3; CDR3 DNA: TGTGCCAGCAGCCCCCCGGGGGTAGTTACGCAGTATTTT; CDR3 protein: CASSPPGVVTQYF
D gene: .; clone size: .; J gene: TRBJ1-2; V gene: TRBV4-2; CDR3 DNA: TGTGCCAGCGGCCAAGCCGACGGGACAAGGACTAACTATGGCTACACCTTC; CDR3 protein: CASGQADGTRTNYGYTF
D gene: TRBD1; clone size: .; J gene: TRBJ2-7; V gene: TRBV6-5; CDR3 DNA: TGTGCCAGCAGTTACCGACACGGGACAGGGCACTACGAGCAGTACTTC; CDR3 protein: CASSYRHGTGHYEQYF
D gene: TRBD1; clone size: .; J gene: TRBJ1-5; V gene: TRBV7-8; CDR3 DNA: TGTGCCAGCAGCCCCTGGACAGGGGTGGGCAATCAGCCCCAGCATTTT; CDR3 protein: CASSPWTGVGNQPQHF
D gene: .; clone size: few; J gene: TRBJ2-1; V gene: TRBV4-3; CDR3 DNA: TGCGCCAGCAGCCCGGGCGGGCCTACAGGGGAGGTTGGAAATGAGCAGTTCTTC; CDR3 protein: CASSPGGPTGEVGNEQFF
D gene: TRBD1; clone size: .; J gene: TRBJ2-3; V gene: TRBV29-1; CDR3 DNA: TGCTGCGTTACCGGGACAGCCCAAGTTAGCACAGATACGCAGTATTTT; CDR3 protein: CCVTGTAQVSTDTQYF
D gene: TRBD2; clone size: .; J gene: TRBJ2-3; V gene: TRBV11-2; CDR3 DNA: TGTGCCAGCAGCTTAGGGACTAGCCCTCACACAGATACGCAGTATTTT; CDR3 protein: CASSLGTSPHTDTQYF
D gene: .; clone size: few; J gene: TRBJ2-1; V gene: TRBV7-8; CDR3 DNA: TGTGCCAGCAGCTTAGGCGGGGTCACCTACAATGAGCAGTTCTTC; CDR3 protein: CASSLGGVTYNEQFF
D gene: .; clone size: few; J gene: TRBJ1-5; V gene: TRBV4-1; CDR3 DNA: TGCGCCAGCAGCCAAGTTAATGAGCCCCAGCATTTT; CDR3 protein: CASSQVNEPQHF